The entry below describes one TCR beta chain. J gave up 7 bases and V 6 bases, and 7 bases lay outside the gene matches. This CDR3 contains 13 residues. Germline V gene sequence: CDR1 MNHEY, CDR2 SVGAGI. The data stem from a study of blood T cell repertoires in COVID-19. Study summary: From T cells, B-cell-depleted T cells, or PBMCs came the material, which was cDNA or gDNA.

Study processing details: Nucleated cell number was recorded as an estimate derived from reference gene primer amplification. TCRdb keeps only in-frame clones here, not all; method: immunoSEQ multiplex PCR. The D gene and trimming were derived from the DNA, and the V and J assignments and clone size from that table. The sample has under 350,000 clones, 75% to 85% seen once; the top ten hold more than 6%. The sequencing sample was made of peripheral blood. The clonotype originates from a human donor in a cohort sampled during active COVID-19. The chain links TRBV6-5 to TRBJ1-2; 8 nucleotides line up with TRBD1. The CDR3 DNA sequence: TGTGCCAGCAGACTGGGGACAGGTGGTGGCTACACCTTC. The encoded protein is CASRLGTGGGYTF.